This passage covers 21 T cell receptor beta chains from one sample sequenced in a study of blood T cell repertoires in COVID-19. The repertoire was sequenced with immunoSEQ multiplex PCR; TCRdb's copy has only in-frame clones and lacks some. The sample has roughly 86,000 clones, 85% to 90% seen once. Material for sequencing was peripheral blood. These TCRs come from a man aged 35 to 55 with acute or convalescent COVID-19.

The chain uses TRBV29-1 and TRBJ1-5; D not certain. V was clipped by 4 bases and J by 0 bases, with 13 bases between them. Germline lookup yields CDR1 SQVTM and CDR2 ANQGSEA. The CDR3 contains 15 residues. The CDR3 region has the DNA TGCAGCGTTGTGGAGGGCGGTCATAGCAATCAGCCCCAGCATTTT. Its protein is CSVVEGGHSNQPQHF.

V and J are TRBV19 and TRBJ2-1; D may be TRBD2 (5 bases). Germline CDR1 and CDR2: LNHDA and SQIVND (reference sequence). V was clipped by 9 bases and J by 4 bases, with 10 bases between them. The CDR3 has 12 amino acids. For the CDR3, the DNA is TGTGCCAGCCGGACTGGGTACAATGAGCAGTTCTTC. Translation: CASRTGYNEQFF.

The chain has TRBV19 and TRBJ1-3, with 7 bases lining up with TRBD1. This CDR3 spans 15 amino acids. Per germline, CDR1 LNHDA and CDR2 SQIVND (reference sequence). V shed 5 bases and J 7 bases; nucleotides not matched to a gene: 11. The CDR3 loop reads CASSHRGSEPNTIYF. Here the CDR3 DNA reads TGTGCCAGTAGTCACAGGGGCTCCGAGCCGAACACCATATATTTT.

The chain has TRBV2 and TRBJ2-4, with 8 bases fitting TRBD1. The V gene end was trimmed by 3 bases and the J gene end by 4 bases; junction bases not matched to a gene: 5. The CDR3 is 15 residues long. Germline assignment: CDR1 SNHLY and CDR2 FYNNEI. The CDR3 loop reads CASSDRDRRKNIQYF. For the CDR3, the DNA is TGTGCCAGCAGTGATCGGGACAGGAGAAAAAACATTCAGTACTTC.

This chain joins TRBV29-1 and TRBJ2-1, with D perhaps matching TRBD1 (5 bases). The CDR3 contains 15 residues. Germline V gene data show CDR1 as SQVTM and CDR2 as ANQGSEA. Trimming took off 4 bases at V and 0 bases at J, with 13 bases between the two ends. In DNA form, the CDR3 reads TGCAGCGTTGGGATCCAGGGTCCCTCCTACAATGAGCAGTTCTTC. Residues: CSVGIQGPSYNEQFF.

This chain uses TRBV6-6 with TRBJ2-3, with 12 bases fitting TRBD2. Germline V gene data show CDR1 as MNHNY and CDR2 as SVGAGI (reference sequence). The CDR3 has 16 residues. Losses at the gene ends were 2 bases for V and 6 bases for J; bases not matched to a gene: 6. The CDR3 region is CASSYTTSGSADTQYF. The CDR3, as DNA: TGTGCCAGCAGTTACACGACTAGCGGGAGTGCGGATACGCAGTATTTT.

The CDR3 loop is CAWSTGGGNTEAFF. In DNA, the CDR3 is TGTGCCTGGAGTACTGGGGGGGGGAACACTGAAGCTTTCTTT. The V gene is TRBV30, the J gene TRBJ1-1; D is perhaps TRBD1 (5 bases). This CDR3 is built from 14 residues. V gave up 2 bases and J gave up 1 base, with 11 bases separating them. Germline CDR1 and CDR2: GTSNPN and SVGIG (reference sequence).

The V and J genes are TRBV12-3 or TRBV12-4 and TRBJ1-2, with 7 bases matching TRBD1. The CDR3 loop spans 13 amino acids. With 4 bases clipped from V and 7 bases from J, the junction kept 6 bases outside the gene matches. In DNA form, the CDR3 reads TGTGCCAGCAGTTCGTCGCGGACAGGTGGCTACACCTTC. This sequence encodes CASSSSRTGGYTF.

This chain connects TRBV25-1 to TRBJ2-3, with D unclear. The germline CDR1 and CDR2 sequences are MGHDK and SYGVNS. Trimming shortened V by 6 bases and J by 8 bases, and 9 bases separated the two germline ends. The CDR3 is 11 residues long. CDR3 nucleotide sequence: TGTGCCAGCAGCGATACGGGTACGCAGTATTTT. This encodes CASSDTGTQYF.

This clone turned up a few times. The gene calls are TRBV18 and TRBJ2-5; TRBD1 aligns across 11 bases. The germline gives CDR1 KGHSH, CDR2 LQKENI. CDR3 length equals 14 residues. Trimming at V came to 6 bases and at J to 6 bases, leaving 6 bases not matched to a gene. The CDR3 bases are TGTGCCAGCTCGTCCGGGACAGGGGGAAAGACCCAGTACTTC. The encoded protein is CASSSGTGGKTQYF. Full variable domain (remainder filled in from reference TRBV18 and TRBJ2-5): NAGVMQNPRHLVRRRGQEARLRCSPMKGHSHVYWYRQLPEEGLKFMVYLQKENIIDESGMPKERFSAEFPKEGPSILRIQQVVRGDSAAYFCASSSGTGGKTQYFGPGTRLLVL.

The chain joins TRBV20-1 to TRBJ2-2, with D possibly being TRBD1 (5 bases). Germline V CDR1 and CDR2: DFQATT, SNEGSKA (reference sequence). The CDR3 runs 16 residues. Trimming took off 3 bases at V and 0 bases at J, with 14 bases between the two ends. This CDR3 reads CSASIQGGANTGELFF. The CDR3 coding sequence is TGCAGTGCTAGTATCCAGGGTGGCGCGAACACCGGGGAGCTGTTTTTT.

Here the CDR3 reads CAWNKGQINQPQHF. The CDR3 DNA reads as TGTGCCTGGAACAAGGGACAGATCAATCAGCCCCAGCATTTT. This chain connects TRBV30 to TRBJ1-5; 7 nucleotides match TRBD1. The CDR3 spans 14 residues. CDR1 and CDR2 (germline): GTSNPN, SVGIG (reference sequence). J gave up 3 bases and V 4 bases, and 6 bases lay outside the gene matches.

V usage is TRBV7-8 and J usage is TRBJ2-2; 9 bases agree with TRBD1. Germline CDR1 and CDR2: SGHVS and FQNEAQ. Losses at the gene ends were 5 bases for V and 7 bases for J; bases not matched to a gene: 8. The CDR3 length is 15 residues. DNA of the CDR3: TGTGCCAGCAGCGCACAGGGGGCGCAGGTCGGGGAGCTGTTTTTT. It codes for CASSAQGAQVGELFF.

The chain uses TRBV25-1 and TRBJ1-2, with D perhaps TRBD1 (5 bases). The CDR3 has 14 residues. V lost 4 bases and J lost 3, with 12 bases in between. CDR1 is MGHDK, CDR2 SYGVNS, per germline. In DNA, the CDR3 is TGTGCCAGCAGTGGAGGAGACAGACACTATGGCTACACCTTC. This codes for CASSGGDRHYGYTF.

The chain recombines TRBV20-1 with TRBJ1-1; D gene ambiguous. The CDR3 spans 11 residues. Germline V CDR1 and CDR2: DFQATT, SNEGSKA (reference sequence). Trimming removed 3 bases from V and 6 bases from J, with 8 bases in between. CDR3 in DNA: TGCAGTGCTAGTAATGGCCCTGAAGCTTTCTTT. Translated, it gives CSASNGPEAFF.

The gene calls are TRBV27 and TRBJ2-3, with 9 positions matching TRBD1. Germline V gives CDR1 MNHEY, CDR2 SMNVEV (reference sequence). Trimming cost V 4 bases and J 5 bases; bases outside gene matches: 7. CDR3 size: 15 residues. The CDR3 DNA sequence: TGTGCCAGCAGTTCCAACAGGGGGCGAGGAGATACGCAGTATTTT. Amino acid sequence: CASSSNRGRGDTQYF.

CDR3: CAISGDRQYQPQHF. The DNA of the CDR3 is TGTGCCATCAGTGGGGACAGGCAATATCAGCCCCAGCATTTT. This chain joins TRBV10-3 and TRBJ1-5; 8 bases match TRBD1. J gave up 5 bases and V 4 bases, and 4 bases lay outside the gene matches. Germline V gene data show CDR1 as ENHRY and CDR2 as SYGVKD. The CDR3 loop spans 14 amino acids.

This rearrangement joins TRBV9 to TRBJ1-2; TRBD1 matches 7 bases. There are 15 residues in the CDR3. The V gene's germline CDR1 is SGDLS and CDR2 YYNGEE. With 4 bases clipped from V and 5 bases from J, the junction kept 11 bases outside the gene matches. CDR3 in amino acids: CASSPTDRSSYGYTF. The CDR3, as DNA: TGTGCCAGCAGCCCCACGGACAGGAGTTCTTATGGCTACACCTTC.

There are a few counts of this clone. The chain carries TRBV19 and TRBJ2-7, with 10 bases fitting TRBD2. Germline V gene sequence: CDR1 LNHDA, CDR2 SQIVND (reference sequence). CDR3 length: 14 residues. The V segment lost 6 bases and the J segment 7 bases; nucleotides outside the gene matches: 9. The DNA for the CDR3 is TGTGCCAGTAGGGAGCGGGAGGGCCTAGGGGAGCAGTACTTC. The encoded protein is CASREREGLGEQYF.

The V and J genes are TRBV21-1 and TRBJ2-3; no check of the table's D call, TRBD2, against the DNA was made. TRBV21-1 is a pseudogene locus. The CDR3 extends over 19 amino acids. The CDR3 spells CASTFVEVLAGGPSGGQYF. The CDR3, as DNA: TGTGCCAGCACCTTTGTGGAGGTTTTAGCGGGAGGGCCTTCAGGGGGGCAGTATTTT.

This clone occurred once. This sequence joins TRBV3-1 (or the pseudogene TRBV3-2) and TRBJ2-6, with 9 bases matching TRBD1. The CDR3 has 17 residues. Trimming cost V 1 base and J 1 base; bases outside gene matches: 2. Per germline, CDR1 LGHDT and CDR2 YNNKEL (reference sequence). Written as DNA, the CDR3 is TGTGCCAGCAGCCAAGGACAGGGGGTGTCTGGGGCCAACGTCCTGACTTTC. This sequence encodes CASSQGQGVSGANVLTF.